Each of the 31 T cell receptor beta chains below was sequenced from the same sample in a study of blood T cell repertoires in COVID-19. Here immunoSEQ multiplex PCR was the method, and the copy in TCRdb shows in-frame clones only, minus some. Here the sample spans 100,000 to 150,000 clones, about 79% being singletons. Material: peripheral blood. These receptors were obtained from a woman between 70 and 85 years old with acute or convalescent COVID-19.

V is TRBV6-5 and J is TRBJ1-1, with D possibly being TRBD1 (6 bases). The CDR3 has 13 amino acids. V was shortened by 2 bases and J by 7 bases, with 11 bases between the two germline ends. Looked up from germline, CDR1 is MNHEY and CDR2 is SVGAGI. CDR3 in amino acids: CASSYRQAREAFF. The CDR3 DNA reads TGTGCCAGCAGTTACAGACAGGCCCGTGAAGCTTTCTTT.

V gene TRBV2 combines with J gene TRBJ1-1, with 11 positions matching TRBD1. The J segment lost 3 bases and the V segment lost 4 bases, leaving 4 bases of the junction unmatched. The length of the CDR3 is 15 residues. The germline CDR1 and CDR2 sequences are SNHLY and FYNNEI. CDR3 sequence: CASSGTGGRDTEAFF. The CDR3 coding sequence is TGTGCCAGCAGTGGGACAGGGGGCAGGGACACTGAAGCTTTCTTT.

The chain is built from TRBV6-6 and TRBJ2-1; 7 bases match TRBD2. V gave up 2 bases and J gave up 4 bases; unmatched junction bases: 8. Germline CDR1 reads MNHNY; CDR2 reads SVGAGI (reference sequence). The CDR3 consists of 16 residues. Here the CDR3 reads CASSYGRSGEYNEQFF. The DNA of the CDR3 is TGTGCCAGCAGTTACGGCCGCAGCGGGGAGTACAATGAGCAGTTCTTC.

The chain has TRBV2 and TRBJ2-7, with 9 bases identical to TRBD1. This CDR3 spans 15 amino acids. The V segment lost 6 bases and the J segment 2 bases; nucleotides outside the gene matches: 8. The germline gives CDR1 SNHLY, CDR2 FYNNEI. CDR3 in DNA: TGTGCCAGCAGCTTGGACAGGGGAGTTGCCTACGAGCAGTACGTC. Residues: CASSLDRGVAYEQYV.

V gene TRBV19 combines with J gene TRBJ1-2, with D uncertain. V lost 3 bases to trimming and J lost 4 bases, with 15 bases between them. Germline V gives CDR1 LNHDA, CDR2 SQIVND (reference sequence). There are 15 residues in the CDR3. The CDR3 here is CASSIGVGQLYGYTF. The CDR3 DNA sequence: TGTGCCAGTAGTATCGGGGTAGGGCAGCTCTATGGCTACACCTTC.

J is TRBJ1-6 and V is TRBV6-6; possibly TRBD1 for D (5 bases). CDR1 MNHNY and CDR2 SVGAGI come from the germline V gene (reference sequence). The CDR3 runs 14 residues. The germline V and J ends were trimmed by 7 bases and 7 bases, with 14 bases remaining between them. This chain's CDR3 is CASNPGGYNSPLHF. CDR3 DNA sequence: TGTGCCAGCAACCCCGGGGGATACAATTCACCCCTCCACTTT.

The V gene is TRBV28, the J gene TRBJ2-3; no firm D call. The ends were cut back, 3 bases at V and 1 base at J, with 8 bases in the middle. CDR3 size: 14 residues. CDR1 and CDR2 from the germline V gene are MDHEN and SYDVKM. The CDR3 DNA sequence: TGTGCCAGCAGTTTGTTTTCGGGCACAGATACGCAGTATTTT. Its translation is CASSLFSGTDTQYF.

The chain employs TRBV7-2 and TRBJ1-2; possible D gene TRBD1, 6 bases. The CDR3 consists of 15 residues. With 1 base removed from V and 7 bases from J, the gap between germline ends came to 16 bases. CDR1 and CDR2 from the germline V gene are SGHTA and FQGNSA. The CDR3 loop is CASSLGGVGASGYTF. The CDR3 DNA reads TGTGCCAGCAGCTTAGGTGGGGTGGGGGCCAGTGGCTACACCTTC.

The J gene is TRBJ1-1, the V gene TRBV19; D perhaps matches TRBD1 (5 bases). The CDR3 is made up of 15 amino acids. CDR1 is LNHDA and CDR2 is SQIVND in the germline V gene (reference sequence). V gave up 5 bases and J gave up 4 bases, with 17 bases separating them. CDR3 bases: TGTGCCAGTAGTCCCTGGGGCAGGGAGGCCACTGAAGCTTTCTTT. This sequence encodes CASSPWGREATEAFF.

V and J are TRBV13 and TRBJ2-3; 8 bases are shared with TRBD1. The CDR3 sequence is 18 residues long. The junction had 13 bases not matched to a gene; V was cut back by 0 bases and J by 5 bases. The germline gives CDR1 PRHDT, CDR2 FYEKMQ (reference sequence). The CDR3 DNA is TGTGCCAGCAGCTTAGGGGGGGGACAGGAAGGTTTTGGAGATACGCAGTATTTT. Translating gives CASSLGGGQEGFGDTQYF.

The V and J genes are TRBV11-3 and TRBJ2-1, with 15 bases fitting TRBD2. This CDR3 comprises 19 residues. Germline-derived CDR1 and CDR2 are SGHNT and YENEEA. Trimming took 4 bases from V and 8 from J; bases not matched to a gene: 15. The DNA of the CDR3 is TGTGCCAGCAGCTCCCAGAGGACTAGCGGGGGGGCCTTCTTCGATGAGCAGTTCTTC. It is translated as CASSSQRTSGGAFFDEQFF. The complete variable domain, with remaining parts taken from reference TRBV11-3 and TRBJ2-1, reads EAGVVQSPRYKIIEKKQPVAFWCNPISGHNTLYWYLQNLGQGPELLIRYENEEAVDDSQLPKDRFSAERLKGVDSTLKIQPAELGDSAVYLCASSSQRTSGGAFFDEQFFGPGTRLTVL.

The chain has TRBV10-3 and TRBJ2-1; TRBD1 aligns across 9 bases. Losses at the gene ends were 4 bases for V and 5 bases for J; bases not matched to a gene: 0. This CDR3 spans 13 amino acids. Germline V gives CDR1 ENHRY, CDR2 SYGVKD. The CDR3 bases are TGTGCCATCAGTGGACAGGGGGACAATGAGCAGTTCTTC. This codes for CAISGQGDNEQFF.

Only a few counts were recorded for this clone. The rearrangement joins TRBV5-1 to TRBJ1-1; D not certain. There are 13 residues in the CDR3. CDR1 SGHRS and CDR2 YFSETQ come from the germline V gene. Trimming pared 2 bases from V and 3 bases from J, leaving 8 bases between. The CDR3 DNA is TGCGCCAGCAGCTTATTGGCTTACACTGAAGCTTTCTTT. Translated: CASSLLAYTEAFF.

This clone was observed once. The genes are TRBV4-2 and TRBJ1-5, with D unclear. The germline gives CDR1 LGHNA, CDR2 YNFKEQ. The CDR3 is made up of 15 amino acids. The V and J ends lost 0 bases and 5 bases respectively, with 11 bases between them. CDR3 in DNA: TGTGCCAGCAGCCAAGATGAGGCGGGATATCAGCCCCAGCATTTT. Translated: CASSQDEAGYQPQHF.

The rearrangement links TRBV5-8 to TRBJ2-7; a weak D match, TRBD2 (5 bases). From germline, CDR1 is SGHTS and CDR2 YDEGEE. There are 14 residues in the CDR3. Trimming cost V 0 bases and J 6 bases, with 13 bases left between them. In DNA form, the CDR3 reads TGTGCCAGCAGCTTGGGATTCGGGGTAGGCGAGCAGTACGTC. Translated, it gives CASSLGFGVGEQYV.

This clone was seen a handful of times. The rearrangement uses TRBV24-1 and TRBJ1-3; D gene ambiguous. Germline assignment: CDR1 KGHDR and CDR2 SFDVKD. V lost 3 bases to trimming and J lost 4 bases, with 3 bases between them. CDR3 length: 12 amino acids. CDR3 residues: CATSDGGNTIYF. CDR3 nucleotide sequence: TGTGCCACCAGTGATGGCGGAAACACCATATATTTT.

This clone has only one observation. The chain combines TRBV6-1 with TRBJ1-4; no definite D call. This CDR3 comprises 18 residues. Looked up from germline, CDR1 is MNHNS and CDR2 is SASEGT. V lost 0 bases to trimming and J lost 7 bases, with 21 bases between them. CDR3 protein: CASSEARTRRFEGEKLFF. In DNA, the CDR3 is TGTGCCAGCAGTGAAGCCCGGACGCGGAGGTTCGAGGGTGAAAAACTGTTTTTT.

In DNA, the CDR3 is TGCGCCAGCAGTTCGGACTCGAACACCGGGGAGCTGTTTTTT. Protein sequence: CASSSDSNTGELFF. The chain uses TRBV5-1 and TRBJ2-2, with a possible D match to TRBD2 (5 bases). Per germline, CDR1 SGHRS and CDR2 YFSETQ. The length of the CDR3 is 14 residues. V was trimmed by 5 bases and J by 0 bases, leaving 8 bases between them.

The chain couples TRBV4-3 to TRBJ1-2; 9 bases are a match to TRBD1. The J segment lost 2 bases and the V segment lost 5 bases, leaving 6 bases of the junction unmatched. The germline V gene has CDR1 LGHNA and CDR2 YSLEER. This CDR3 is 15 amino acids long. The CDR3 here is CASSKRDRENYGYTF. Written as DNA, the CDR3 is TGCGCCAGCAGCAAAAGGGACAGGGAGAACTATGGCTACACCTTC.

The J gene is TRBJ2-5, the V gene TRBV6-5; perhaps TRBD2 as D (6 bases). V lost 8 bases, J lost 4 bases, and 14 bases lay in between. CDR3 length equals 13 residues. Germline V gene data show CDR1 as MNHEY and CDR2 as SVGAGI. CDR3 sequence (DNA): TGTGCCAGCTCTCCAAGAGCGGGAGAGACCCAGTACTTC. Encoded protein: CASSPRAGETQYF.

The chain links TRBV7-3 to TRBJ2-1; TRBD2 aligns across 10 bases. There are 15 residues in the CDR3. Germline V CDR1 and CDR2: SGHTA, FQGTGA. Unmatched junction bases numbered 10, after V lost 6 bases and J lost 8 bases. The CDR3 region has the DNA TGTGCCAGCAGGATTAGCGGGGGGAAGTACGATGAGCAGTTCTTC. Protein product: CASRISGGKYDEQFF.

This chain connects TRBV6-5 to TRBJ2-1, with D possibly being TRBD1 (8 bases). CDR3 length: 11 residues. V was pared by 6 bases and J by 14 bases, with 14 bases between. Germline CDR1 and CDR2: MNHEY and SVGAGI. DNA for the CDR3: TGTGCCAGCAGATGGACAGGGAGGGAGTTCTTC. It yields the protein CASRWTGREFF.

The V call is TRBV5-1, the J call TRBJ2-3, with 7 bases that match TRBD2. Unmatched junction bases numbered 5, after V lost 3 bases and J lost 4 bases. The length of the CDR3 is 14 residues. The germline gives CDR1 SGHRS, CDR2 YFSETQ. The CDR3, as DNA: TGCGCCAGCAGCTCCACTAGCGAGGCAGATACGCAGTATTTT. Protein sequence: CASSSTSEADTQYF. Complete variable domain (other parts from reference TRBV5-1 and TRBJ2-3): KAGVTQTPRYLIKTRGQQVTLSCSPISGHRSVSWYQQTPGQGLQFLFEYFSETQRNKGNFPGRFSGRQFSNSRSEMNVSTLELGDSALYLCASSSTSEADTQYFGPGTRLTVL.

V is TRBV2 and J is TRBJ1-5; D is possibly TRBD1 (5 bases). CDR3 length equals 15 residues. The germline V gene has CDR1 SNHLY and CDR2 FYNNEI. V was trimmed by 6 bases and J by 4 bases, leaving 16 bases between them. The CDR3 spells CASRSGELTNQPQHF. In DNA form, the CDR3 reads TGTGCCAGCAGGTCGGGGGAGCTTACGAATCAGCCCCAGCATTTT.

The gene calls are TRBV5-3 and TRBJ2-1; D is perhaps TRBD2 (6 bases). TRBV5-3 is marked as an open reading frame, function uncertain. The CDR3 has 15 residues. The ends were cut back, 2 bases at V and 3 bases at J, with 12 bases in the middle. Here the CDR3 DNA reads TGTGCCAGAAGCTTACACACGGGGGACTACAATGAGCAGTTCTTC. Its translation: CARSLHTGDYNEQFF.

In this sample, this clone is medium-sized. V is TRBV4-3 and J is TRBJ2-7; no definite D call. CDR3 length: 16 residues. The germline V gene has CDR1 LGHNA and CDR2 YSLEER. Trimming removed 0 bases from V and 3 bases from J, with 15 bases in between. CDR3 DNA: TGCGCCAGCAGCCAAGATCCCTGGCAGTCGATCTACGAGCAGTACGTC. Translated, it gives CASSQDPWQSIYEQYV.

This clone was found once. The chain is built from TRBV12-5 and TRBJ1-3; TRBD1 matches 8 bases. Trimming cost V 4 bases and J 3 bases; bases outside gene matches: 11. The CDR3 has 17 residues. From germline, CDR1 is LGHNT and CDR2 FRNRAP. The CDR3: CASGSPPGQGFGNTIYF. DNA of the CDR3: TGTGCTAGTGGTTCTCCACCTGGACAGGGTTTTGGAAACACCATATATTTT.

The chain has TRBV11-2 and TRBJ2-1; tentatively, D is TRBD2 (5 bases). With 1 base removed from V and 6 bases from J, the gap between germline ends came to 10 bases. Germline CDR1 and CDR2: SGHAT and FQNNGV. This CDR3 has 14 residues. The CDR3 DNA follows: TGTGCCAGCAGCTTAGTGGGAACTAGCAATGAGCAGTTCTTC. Its protein is CASSLVGTSNEQFF.

The chain joins TRBV12-5 to TRBJ1-3, with D possibly TRBD1 on 5 matching bases. This CDR3 spans 13 amino acids. Germline lookup yields CDR1 LGHNT and CDR2 FRNRAP. Trimming took off 1 base at V and 4 bases at J, with 5 bases between the two ends. CDR3 in DNA: TGTGCTAGTGGTTTGGGGGGCGGAAACACCATATATTTT. Its protein product is CASGLGGGNTIYF.

This chain joins TRBV20-1 and TRBJ2-5; D not certain. Trimming stripped 3 bases from V and 5 bases from J, with 7 bases between. Germline V gives CDR1 DFQATT, CDR2 SNEGSKA (reference sequence). CDR3 length: 11 residues. CDR3 DNA: TGCAGTGCTAGGTTTCTGGAGACCCAGTACTTC. Encoded protein: CSARFLETQYF.

The V and J genes are TRBV7-8 and TRBJ2-2, with TRBD1 identical over 7 bases. V lost 0 bases and J lost 4; bases outside the gene matches: 2. The germline CDR1 and CDR2 sequences are SGHVS and FQNEAQ. The CDR3 totals 15 residues. The CDR3 here is CASSLAGGSTGELFF. CDR3 coding DNA: TGTGCCAGCAGCTTAGCAGGGGGCTCCACCGGGGAGCTGTTTTTT.